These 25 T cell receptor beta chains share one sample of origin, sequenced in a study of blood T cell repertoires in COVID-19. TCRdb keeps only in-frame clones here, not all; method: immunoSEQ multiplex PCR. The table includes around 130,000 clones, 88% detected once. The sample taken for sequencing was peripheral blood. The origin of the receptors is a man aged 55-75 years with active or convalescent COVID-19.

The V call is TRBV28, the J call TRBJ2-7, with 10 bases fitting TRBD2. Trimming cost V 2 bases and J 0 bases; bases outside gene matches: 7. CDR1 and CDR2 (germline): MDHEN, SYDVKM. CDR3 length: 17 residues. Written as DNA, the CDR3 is TGTGCCAGCAGTTTAGGACTAGCGGAATTTCACTCCTACGAGCAGTACTTC. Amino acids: CASSLGLAEFHSYEQYF.

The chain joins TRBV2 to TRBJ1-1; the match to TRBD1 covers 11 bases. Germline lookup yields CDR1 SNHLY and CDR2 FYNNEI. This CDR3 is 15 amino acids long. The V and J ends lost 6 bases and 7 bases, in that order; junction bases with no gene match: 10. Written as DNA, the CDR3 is TGTGCCAGCAGGGGGCCGGGACAGGGGGGATATGAAGCTTTCTTT. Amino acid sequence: CASRGPGQGGYEAFF.

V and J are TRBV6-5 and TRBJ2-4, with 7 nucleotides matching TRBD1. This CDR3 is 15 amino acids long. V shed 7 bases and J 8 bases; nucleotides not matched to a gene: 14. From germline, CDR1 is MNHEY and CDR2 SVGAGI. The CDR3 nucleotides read TGTGCCAGCACCCGAACGACAGGGCGTACGGACATTCAGTACTTC. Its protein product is CASTRTTGRTDIQYF.

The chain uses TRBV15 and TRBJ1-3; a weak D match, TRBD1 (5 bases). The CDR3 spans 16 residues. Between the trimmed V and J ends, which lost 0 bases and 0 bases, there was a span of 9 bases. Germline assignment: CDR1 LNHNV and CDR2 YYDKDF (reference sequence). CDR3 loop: CATSRDRASSGNTIYF. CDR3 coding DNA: TGTGCCACCAGCAGAGACAGGGCCAGCTCTGGAAACACCATATATTTT.

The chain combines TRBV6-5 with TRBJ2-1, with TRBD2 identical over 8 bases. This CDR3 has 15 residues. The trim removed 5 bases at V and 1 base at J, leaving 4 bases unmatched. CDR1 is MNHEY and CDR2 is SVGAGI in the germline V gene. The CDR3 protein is CASSQSSGSYNEQFF. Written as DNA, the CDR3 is TGTGCCAGCAGTCAGTCTAGCGGGTCCTACAATGAGCAGTTCTTC.

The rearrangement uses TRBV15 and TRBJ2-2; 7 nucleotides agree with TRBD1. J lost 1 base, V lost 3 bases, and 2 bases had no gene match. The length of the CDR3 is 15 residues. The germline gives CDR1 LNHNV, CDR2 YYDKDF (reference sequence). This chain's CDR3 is CATSSGQVNTGELFF. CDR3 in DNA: TGTGCCACCAGCAGCGGACAGGTGAACACCGGGGAGCTGTTTTTT.

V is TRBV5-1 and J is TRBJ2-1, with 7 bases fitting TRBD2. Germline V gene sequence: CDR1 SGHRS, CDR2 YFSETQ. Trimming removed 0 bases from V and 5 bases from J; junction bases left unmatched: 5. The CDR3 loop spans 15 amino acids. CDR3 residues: CASSLDLAADNEQFF. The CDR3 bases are TGCGCCAGCAGCTTGGACCTAGCGGCAGACAATGAGCAGTTCTTC.

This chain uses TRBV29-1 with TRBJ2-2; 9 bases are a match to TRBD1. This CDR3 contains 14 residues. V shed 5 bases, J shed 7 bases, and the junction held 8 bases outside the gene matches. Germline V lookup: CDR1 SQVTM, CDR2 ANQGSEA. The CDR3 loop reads CSVLHRGRNGELFF. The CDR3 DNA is TGCAGCGTTCTTCACAGGGGGCGAAACGGGGAGCTGTTTTTT.

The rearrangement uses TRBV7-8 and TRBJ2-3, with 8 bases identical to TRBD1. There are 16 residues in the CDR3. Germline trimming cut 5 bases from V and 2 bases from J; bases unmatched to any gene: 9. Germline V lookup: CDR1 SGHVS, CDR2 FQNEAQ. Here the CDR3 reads CASSTRRGLYTDTQYF. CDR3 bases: TGTGCCAGCAGCACCCGCAGGGGGCTGTACACAGATACGCAGTATTTT.

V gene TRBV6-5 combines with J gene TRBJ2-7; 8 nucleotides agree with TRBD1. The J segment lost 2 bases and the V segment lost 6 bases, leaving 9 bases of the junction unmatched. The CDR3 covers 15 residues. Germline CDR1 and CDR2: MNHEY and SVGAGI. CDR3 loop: CASRSPGTGTYEQYF. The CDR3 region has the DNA TGTGCCAGCAGATCGCCCGGGACAGGAACCTACGAGCAGTACTTC.

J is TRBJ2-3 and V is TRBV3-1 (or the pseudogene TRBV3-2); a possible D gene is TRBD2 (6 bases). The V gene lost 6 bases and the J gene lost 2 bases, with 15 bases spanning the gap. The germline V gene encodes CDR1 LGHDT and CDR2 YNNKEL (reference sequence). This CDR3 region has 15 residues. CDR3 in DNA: TGTGCCAGCAGATCCGGTGGGGGGAACACAGATACGCAGTATTTT. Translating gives CASRSGGGNTDTQYF.

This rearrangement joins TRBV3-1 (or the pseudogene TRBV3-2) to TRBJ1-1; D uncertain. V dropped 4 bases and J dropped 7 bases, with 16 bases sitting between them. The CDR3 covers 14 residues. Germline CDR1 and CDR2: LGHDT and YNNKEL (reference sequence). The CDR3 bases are TGTGCCAGCAGCCGCCTCGCCACGGGGTTTGAAGCTTTCTTT. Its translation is CASSRLATGFEAFF.

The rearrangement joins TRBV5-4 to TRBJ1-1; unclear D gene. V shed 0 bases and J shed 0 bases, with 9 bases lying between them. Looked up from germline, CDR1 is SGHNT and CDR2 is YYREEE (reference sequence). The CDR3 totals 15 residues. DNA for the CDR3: TGTGCCAGCAGCTTGGGGGCCATAGTGAACACTGAAGCTTTCTTT. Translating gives CASSLGAIVNTEAFF.

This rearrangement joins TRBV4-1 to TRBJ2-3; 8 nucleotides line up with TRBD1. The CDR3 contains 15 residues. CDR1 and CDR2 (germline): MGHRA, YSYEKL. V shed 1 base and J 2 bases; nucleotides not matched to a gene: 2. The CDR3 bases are TGCGCCAGCAGCCAAGGACAGGGGTACACAGATACGCAGTATTTT. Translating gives CASSQGQGYTDTQYF.

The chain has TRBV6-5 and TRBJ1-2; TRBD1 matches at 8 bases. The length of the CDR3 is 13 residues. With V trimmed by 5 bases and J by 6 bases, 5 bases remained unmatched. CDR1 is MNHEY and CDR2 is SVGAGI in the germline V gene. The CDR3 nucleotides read TGTGCCAGCAGTCCCGGACAGGGTAATGGCTACACCTTC. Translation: CASSPGQGNGYTF.

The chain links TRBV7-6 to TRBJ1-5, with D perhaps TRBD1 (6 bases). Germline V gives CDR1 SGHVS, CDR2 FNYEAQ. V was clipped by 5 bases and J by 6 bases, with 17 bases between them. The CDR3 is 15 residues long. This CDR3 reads CASSPFRGGGQPQHF. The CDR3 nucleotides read TGTGCCAGCAGCCCCTTCCGGGGGGGCGGTCAGCCCCAGCATTTT.

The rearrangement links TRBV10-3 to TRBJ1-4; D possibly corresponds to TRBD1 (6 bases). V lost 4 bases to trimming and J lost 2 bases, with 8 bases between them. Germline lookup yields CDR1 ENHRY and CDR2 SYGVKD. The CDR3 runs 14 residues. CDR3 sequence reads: CAISGTGTNEKLFF. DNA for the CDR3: TGTGCCATCAGTGGAACAGGGACTAATGAAAAACTGTTTTTT.

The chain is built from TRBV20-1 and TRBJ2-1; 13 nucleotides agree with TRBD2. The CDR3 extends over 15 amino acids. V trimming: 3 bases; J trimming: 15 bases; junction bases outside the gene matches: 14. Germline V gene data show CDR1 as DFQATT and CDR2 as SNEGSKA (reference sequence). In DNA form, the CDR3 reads TGCAGTGCTAGTCCTATTACTAGCGGGAGGGCCGTTGGGTTCTTC. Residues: CSASPITSGRAVGFF.

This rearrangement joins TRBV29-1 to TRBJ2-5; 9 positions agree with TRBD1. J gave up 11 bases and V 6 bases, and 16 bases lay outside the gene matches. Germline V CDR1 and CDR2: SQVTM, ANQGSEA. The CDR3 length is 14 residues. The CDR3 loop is CSVWGRDRGSLQYF. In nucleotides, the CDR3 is TGCAGCGTGTGGGGACGTGACAGGGGGTCGTTGCAGTACTTC.

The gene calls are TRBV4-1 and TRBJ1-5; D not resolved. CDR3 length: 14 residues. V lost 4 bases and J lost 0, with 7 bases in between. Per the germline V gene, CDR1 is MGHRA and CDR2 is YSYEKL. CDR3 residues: CASSPGGSNQPQHF. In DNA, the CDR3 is TGCGCCAGCAGCCCAGGAGGTAGCAATCAGCCCCAGCATTTT.

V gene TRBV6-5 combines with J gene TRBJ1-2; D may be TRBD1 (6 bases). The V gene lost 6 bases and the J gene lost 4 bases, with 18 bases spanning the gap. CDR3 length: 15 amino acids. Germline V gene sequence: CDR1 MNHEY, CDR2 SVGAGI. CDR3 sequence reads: CASSPRGGALYGYTF. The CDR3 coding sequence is TGTGCCAGCAGCCCCCGCGGGGGGGCCCTCTATGGCTACACCTTC.

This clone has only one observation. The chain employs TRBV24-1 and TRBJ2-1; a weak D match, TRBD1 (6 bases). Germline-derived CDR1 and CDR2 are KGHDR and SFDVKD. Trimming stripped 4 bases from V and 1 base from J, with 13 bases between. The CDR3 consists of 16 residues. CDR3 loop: CATSDPGQSSYNEQFF. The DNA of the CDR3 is TGTGCCACCAGTGACCCCGGACAGAGTTCCTACAATGAGCAGTTCTTC.

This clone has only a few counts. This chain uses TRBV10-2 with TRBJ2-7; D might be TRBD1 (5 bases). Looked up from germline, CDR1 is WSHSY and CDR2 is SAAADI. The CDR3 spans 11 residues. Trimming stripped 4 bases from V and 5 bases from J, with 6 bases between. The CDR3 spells CASSGTNEQYF. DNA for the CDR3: TGCGCCAGCAGTGGGACAAACGAGCAGTACTTC.

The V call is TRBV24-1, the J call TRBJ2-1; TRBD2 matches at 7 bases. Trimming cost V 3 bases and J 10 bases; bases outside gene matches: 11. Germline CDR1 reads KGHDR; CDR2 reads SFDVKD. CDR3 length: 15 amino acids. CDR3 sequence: CATSDGLAGAWEQFF. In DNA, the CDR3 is TGTGCCACCAGTGATGGACTGGCGGGAGCCTGGGAGCAGTTCTTC.

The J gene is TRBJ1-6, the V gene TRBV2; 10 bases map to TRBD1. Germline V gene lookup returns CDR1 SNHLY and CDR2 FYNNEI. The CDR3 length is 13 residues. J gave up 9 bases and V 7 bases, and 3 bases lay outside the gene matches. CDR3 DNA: TGTGCCAGCACCGGGACAGGGGTTTCACCCCTCCACTTT. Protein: CASTGTGVSPLHF.